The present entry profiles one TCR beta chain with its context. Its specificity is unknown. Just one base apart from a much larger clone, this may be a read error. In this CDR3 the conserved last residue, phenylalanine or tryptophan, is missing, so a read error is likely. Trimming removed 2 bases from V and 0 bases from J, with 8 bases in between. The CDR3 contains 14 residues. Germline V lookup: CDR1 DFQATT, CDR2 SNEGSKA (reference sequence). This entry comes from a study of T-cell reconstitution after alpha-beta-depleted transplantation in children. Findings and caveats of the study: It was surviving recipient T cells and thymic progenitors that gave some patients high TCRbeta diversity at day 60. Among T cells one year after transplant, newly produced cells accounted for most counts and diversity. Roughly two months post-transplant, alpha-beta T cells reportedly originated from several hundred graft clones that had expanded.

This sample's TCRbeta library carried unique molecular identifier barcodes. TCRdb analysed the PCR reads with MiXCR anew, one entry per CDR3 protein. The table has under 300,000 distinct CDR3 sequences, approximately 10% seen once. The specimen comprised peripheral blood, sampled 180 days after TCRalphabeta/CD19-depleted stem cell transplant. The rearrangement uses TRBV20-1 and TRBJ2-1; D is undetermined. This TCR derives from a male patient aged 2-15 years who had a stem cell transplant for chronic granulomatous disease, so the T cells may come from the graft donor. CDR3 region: CSARQASSYNEQFL. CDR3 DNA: TGCAGTGCTAGACAGGCGAGCTCCTACAATGAGCAGTTCCTC.